The 21 T cell receptor beta chains listed next were all sequenced from one sample in a study of T-cell reconstitution after alpha-beta-depleted transplantation in children. Library preparation (for TCRbeta) was performed with unique molecular identifiers. TCRdb re-called the PCR reads with MiXCR, one entry per CDR3 protein. The profile shows about 900,000 distinct CDR3 sequences, about 31% of them singletons. The specimen comprised PBMCs, mostly from graft donor cells, sampled 360 days after TCRalphabeta/CD19-depleted stem cell transplant. These receptor sequences come from a boy in the first two years of life who had a stem cell transplant for SCID, so the T cells may come from the graft donor.

The chain recombines TRBV6-1 with TRBJ2-3; 7 positions agree with TRBD2. The CDR3 has 15 amino acids. Germline CDR1 reads MNHNS; CDR2 reads SASEGT. Trimming at V came to 7 bases and at J to 5 bases, leaving 12 bases not matched to a gene. The CDR3 loop reads CASTQASGAGDTQYF. For the CDR3, the DNA is TGTGCCAGCACCCAGGCCAGCGGGGCGGGAGATACGCAGTATTTT.

The chain carries TRBV7-9 and TRBJ1-1, with a weak D call TRBD1 (6 bases). The V gene's germline CDR1 is SEHNR and CDR2 FQNEAQ (reference sequence). V was trimmed by 3 bases and J by 3 bases, leaving 11 bases between them. This CDR3 region has 14 residues. CDR3 nucleotide sequence: TGTGCCAGCAGCTTGCAGGGGAGGTACACTGAAGCTTTCTTT. It specifies CASSLQGRYTEAFF. The full variable domain, rest sourced from reference TRBV7-9 and TRBJ1-1, is DTGVSQNPRHKITKRGQNVTFRCDPISEHNRLYWYRQTLGQGPEFLTYFQNEAQLEKSRLLSDRFSAERPKGSFSTLEIQRTEQGDSAMYLCASSLQGRYTEAFFGQGTRLTVV.

This clonotype was observed a few times. The chain combines TRBV5-1 with TRBJ2-2, with D possibly TRBD2 on 6 matching bases. V shed 6 bases and J shed 7 bases, with 22 bases lying between them. This CDR3 has 16 residues. Per germline, CDR1 SGHRS and CDR2 YFSETQ. CDR3 sequence reads: CASTTGDQPGGGELFF. The CDR3 region has the DNA TGCGCCAGCACCACGGGGGACCAACCCGGGGGCGGGGAGCTGTTTTTT. The full variable domain, its missing parts supplied by reference TRBV5-1 and TRBJ2-2, is KAGVTQTPRYLIKTRGQQVTLSCSPISGHRSVSWYQQTPGQGLQFLFEYFSETQRNKGNFPGRFSGRQFSNSRSEMNVSTLELGDSALYLCASTTGDQPGGGELFFGEGSRLTVL.

The V and J genes are TRBV12-3 or TRBV12-4 and TRBJ1-5, with D perhaps matching TRBD1 (5 bases). Between the trimmed V and J ends, which lost 5 bases and 0 bases, there was a span of 8 bases. There are 14 residues in the CDR3. The CDR3 loop is CASSGTLSNQPQHF. The CDR3 nucleotides read TGTGCCAGCAGTGGGACTCTTAGCAATCAGCCCCAGCATTTT.

There are a few counts of this clonotype. Here the CDR3 DNA reads TGCAGTGCTAGCGCTAGCGGGTACGAGCAGTACTTC. This sequence encodes CSASASGYEQYF. This chain uses TRBV20-1 with TRBJ2-7, with 8 positions matching TRBD2. V lost 3 bases and J lost 4; bases outside the gene matches: 2. The CDR3 contains 12 residues. Germline CDR1 DFQATT, CDR2 SNEGSKA (reference sequence).

This clonotype was picked up a small number of times. J is TRBJ1-1 and V is TRBV11-2; TRBD1 agrees at 9 bases. CDR1 and CDR2 (germline): SGHAT, FQNNGV. The junction had 9 bases not matched to a gene; V was cut back by 5 bases and J by 5 bases. The CDR3 loop spans 15 amino acids. The CDR3 spells CASSPLQGARTEAFF. The CDR3, as DNA: TGTGCCAGCAGCCCCCTACAGGGGGCTAGGACTGAAGCTTTCTTT.

This clonotype came up a few times. The chain uses TRBV4-3 and TRBJ2-7; D may be TRBD1 (5 bases). The V gene's germline CDR1 is LGHNA and CDR2 YSLEER. V shed 1 base and J shed 4 bases, with 11 bases lying between them. The CDR3 length is 14 residues. The CDR3: CASSQGPRTYEQYF. The CDR3 DNA follows: TGCGCCAGCAGCCAAGGTCCCAGGACATACGAGCAGTACTTC.

This chain joins TRBV12-3 or TRBV12-4 and TRBJ1-6; 7 nucleotides align to TRBD1. V lost 7 bases, J lost 3 bases, and 6 bases stayed unmatched. The CDR3 spans 15 residues. The CDR3 region has the DNA TGTGCCAGCACCGGGACAGCCTTCTATAATTCACCCCTCCACTTT. This codes for CASTGTAFYNSPLHF.

The chain employs TRBV18 and TRBJ2-7, with 7 bases matching TRBD1. With 4 bases clipped from V and 1 base from J, the junction kept 10 bases outside the gene matches. The CDR3 is made up of 16 amino acids. Germline V CDR1 and CDR2: KGHSH, LQKENI. Here the CDR3 reads CASSLTGQLTSYEQYF. In DNA, the CDR3 is TGTGCCAGCTCACTTACGGGACAGCTGACTTCCTACGAGCAGTACTTC.

The rearrangement uses TRBV5-1 and TRBJ1-2; 7 bases are a match to TRBD1. V dropped 1 base and J dropped 11; count of bases not matched to a gene: 11. The V gene's germline CDR1 is SGHRS and CDR2 YFSETQ. The CDR3 is made up of 14 amino acids. CDR3 sequence reads: CASSLRDSPSWYTF. In DNA form, the CDR3 reads TGCGCCAGCAGCTTGCGGGACAGCCCATCCTGGTACACCTTC.

The rearrangement joins TRBV4-1 to TRBJ1-1; D unresolved. The CDR3 extends over 19 amino acids. Trimming stripped 1 base from V and 1 base from J, with 22 bases between. Germline-derived CDR1 and CDR2 are MGHRA and YSYEKL. DNA of the CDR3: TGCGCCAGCAGCCAAGGCCCCCTGCGGCCCTACCCCGGGAACACTGAAGCTTTCTTT. It codes for CASSQGPLRPYPGNTEAFF.

The rearrangement joins TRBV12-3 or TRBV12-4 to TRBJ2-7; weak D call: TRBD1 (6 bases). CDR3 length: 17 residues. Trimming stripped 3 bases from V and 0 bases from J, with 18 bases between. In nucleotides, the CDR3 is TGTGCCAGCAGTTTGTTCCCCTTCCAGGGGAGCTCCTACGAGCAGTACTTC. This translates into CASSLFPFQGSSYEQYF.

This chain uses TRBV10-3 with TRBJ2-3; the match to TRBD1 covers 11 bases. The J segment lost 3 bases and the V segment lost 3 bases, leaving 2 bases of the junction unmatched. This CDR3 region has 15 residues. Germline CDR1 is ENHRY and CDR2 is SYGVKD. The CDR3 here is CAISEWDRGTDTQYF. CDR3 sequence (DNA): TGTGCCATCAGTGAATGGGACAGGGGGACAGATACGCAGTATTTT.

The rearrangement uses TRBV11-2 and TRBJ1-6; 9 bases agree with TRBD1. J lost 2 bases, V lost 5 bases, and 4 bases had no gene match. The germline V gene encodes CDR1 SGHAT and CDR2 FQNNGV. The CDR3 runs to 16 residues. The CDR3 sequence: CASSRTGDTYNSPLHF. The CDR3 DNA is TGTGCCAGCAGCCGGACAGGGGATACCTATAATTCACCCCTCCACTTT.

The genes are TRBV7-2 and TRBJ2-1, with D possibly matching TRBD2 (5 bases). The ends were cut back, 5 bases at V and 8 bases at J, with 13 bases in the middle. Germline V CDR1 and CDR2: SGHTA, FQGNSA. The CDR3 contains 13 residues. The CDR3 sequence: CASSPRGRHEQFF. As DNA, the CDR3 is TGTGCCAGCAGCCCACGGGGAAGGCATGAGCAGTTCTTC.

The chain recombines TRBV7-9 with TRBJ2-7, with a possible D match to TRBD1 (7 bases). Germline V gene lookup returns CDR1 SEHNR and CDR2 FQNEAQ (reference sequence). This CDR3 spans 15 amino acids. Trimming pared 8 bases from V and 1 base from J, leaving 18 bases between. The CDR3 sequence is CASSVGGRGSYEQYF. CDR3 sequence (DNA): TGTGCCAGCTCCGTCGGGGGCAGGGGGTCCTACGAGCAGTACTTC.

This clonotype occurred a few times. The chain uses TRBV3-1 and TRBJ1-1; weak D call: TRBD1 (5 bases). Germline V gene lookup returns CDR1 LGHDT and CDR2 YNNKEL (reference sequence). V gave up 3 bases and J gave up 4 bases, with 9 bases separating them. The CDR3 is 13 residues long. The CDR3 region is CASSQLGATEAFF. The CDR3, as DNA: TGTGCCAGCAGCCAGTTAGGGGCCACTGAAGCTTTCTTT.

V usage is TRBV12-3 or TRBV12-4 and J usage is TRBJ2-5, with D possibly matching TRBD2 (6 bases). The CDR3 is 16 residues long. V was shortened by 5 bases and J by 1 base, with 17 bases between the two germline ends. Here the CDR3 DNA reads TGTGCCAGCAGTCCCGGGGCGGGGAGACTCCAAGAGACCCAGTACTTC. This encodes CASSPGAGRLQETQYF.

This clonotype was recorded a few times. V and J are TRBV20-1 and TRBJ2-1; D may correspond to TRBD1 or TRBD2 (5 bases each). Per the germline V gene, CDR1 is DFQATT and CDR2 is SNEGSKA (reference sequence). The CDR3 runs to 13 residues. For the CDR3, the DNA is TGCAGCAAAACGAGGGGAAGTGACAATGAGCAGTTCTTC. Its translation is CSKTRGSDNEQFF.

This clonotype has just a few counts. The chain couples TRBV9 to TRBJ2-2; unclear D gene. The CDR3 is 13 residues long. CDR1 is SGDLS, CDR2 YYNGEE, per germline. Between the trimmed V and J ends, which lost 0 bases and 3 bases, there was a span of 3 bases. The CDR3 protein is CASSVADTGELFF. CDR3 coding DNA: TGTGCCAGCAGCGTAGCGGACACCGGGGAGCTGTTTTTT.

A few counts support this clonotype. This chain joins TRBV10-3 and TRBJ2-2; D remains unclear. The CDR3 totals 13 residues. Germline-derived CDR1 and CDR2 are ENHRY and SYGVKD. Trimming removed 0 bases from V and 3 bases from J, with 2 bases in between. The CDR3 is CAISESDTGELFF. DNA of the CDR3: TGTGCCATCAGTGAGTCGGACACCGGGGAGCTGTTTTTT.